One T cell receptor (beta chain) is described in this entry. This CDR3 is 15 amino acids long. The ends were cut back, 3 bases at V and 0 bases at J, with 8 bases in the middle. Looked up from germline, CDR1 is LNHDA and CDR2 is SQIVND (reference sequence). Amplification of TCR beta CDR3 regions used RNA as the template. HTBI primers were the set used in a first-round RT-PCR of the TCR CDR3. MiXCR, applied by TCRdb to the multiplex PCR reads, yields one record per CDR3 protein. The profile shows 600,000 to 650,000 distinct CDR3 sequences, around 15% of them singletons. This sample was taken from a study of T cells in Graves' hyperthyroidism and ophthalmopathy.

Specimen: blood. The clonotype was recovered from a woman aged 30 to 39 with Graves' hyperthyroidism. The V call is TRBV19, the J call TRBJ2-2; weak D call: TRBD2 (5 bases). In nucleotides, the CDR3 is TGTGCCAGTAGTATCCAAGCGGCGAACACCGGGGAGCTGTTTTTT. Protein: CASSIQAANTGELFF.